This TCR beta chain was obtained from a study of OX40 agonist ivuxolimab in advanced cancers. Broadly, across the study: Ivuxolimab was an agonistic, fully human IgG2 monoclonal antibody directed against OX40 (CD134), a costimulatory receptor. The paper covers the monotherapy dose-escalation part of the phase I ivuxolimab trial, which included N ≈ 50 patients. Of the 52 patients in dose escalation, approximately 20 had hepatocellular carcinoma, some 15 had melanoma, 9 had renal cell carcinoma and 9 had head and neck cancer. Patients were allowed to have had prior anti-PD-1, anti-PD-L1 or anti-CTLA-4 therapy, and around 43% of the dose-escalation patients had been treated with checkpoint inhibitors. Partial responses occurred in three dose-escalation patients, of whom one had hepatocellular carcinoma and two had cutaneous melanoma. Intravenous ivuxolimab was administered to patients every 2 weeks at six dose levels: 0.01, 0.1, 0.3, 1.5, 3 and 10 mg/kg. The purpose of peripheral TCRbeta sequencing was to test whether ivuxolimab changed TCR sequence diversity and led to clonal T-cell expansion. A male proportion of roughly 80% and a mean age of about 60 years, ranging from about 20 to 79, were recorded for the dose-escalation cohort.

The trial excluded patients who had a history of autoimmune disease or who were on systemic immunosuppression. Peripheral blood for TCR sequencing was collected from all dose cohorts at baseline, on cycle 4 day 1, and on cycle 7 day 1. Samples were obtained from an open-label, multicenter, first-in-human phase I dose-escalation trial of ivuxolimab. Adults with locally advanced or metastatic melanoma, renal cell, hepatocellular, or head and neck squamous cell carcinoma were enrolled in the trial. Before TCR sequencing, CD4+ T cells and CD8+ T cells were sorted from peripheral blood as separate populations. On this clone: The antigen it recognizes is unknown. No quality values exist for individual bases; no much larger clone is one base distant.

For sequencing of the TCRbeta CDR3 region, genomic DNA was extracted from the sorted cells. The immunoSEQ Assay was used to sequence the TCRbeta CDR3 regions. TCRdb took over this immuneACCESS table, retaining in-frame rearrangements with V and J assigned. Such tables are incomplete; in checked studies, under half of the missing clones stem from an unresolved V gene, and the remainder is unexplained. In all, the sample holds about 84,000 clones, and about 92% of those were seen once. The leading ten clones occupy roughly 0.2% of the sample. Including cysteine and phenylalanine, the CDR3 has 17 amino acids. The DNA shown is the 51-base CDR3, in frame from base 1. The germline V gene (reference sequence) supplies CDR1 SGHNT and CDR2 YYREEE. Trimming at the junction amounts to 2 bases on V and 0 bases on J, and the germline ends lie 17 bases apart. General conclusions and limits of the study: Low levels of normalized T-cell clonal expansion were also shown by some nonresponding patients. The antigen specificity of the clonally expanded peripheral T cells was not determined. After ivuxolimab, expanded clones were on average more numerous among CD8+ T cells than among CD4+ T cells. At doses of 0.1 to 3.0 mg/kg, clonal expansion of both CD4+ and CD8+ blood T cells was observed from baseline to week 6. Partial responders in the 0.1-3.0 mg/kg groups had among the lowest normalized peripheral clonal expansion, especially among CD8+ T cells.

The starting material was CD4+ or CD8+ T cells sorted from blood, obtained in a trial of the OX40 agonist ivuxolimab. The V and J segments used are TRBV5-4 and TRBJ1-2, with no D gene named confidently. The sequence was collected from an adult with an advanced solid tumor such as melanoma, head and neck, liver or kidney cancer. Here is the DNA: TGTGCCAGCAGCTTCGTAACCTTCTGGGGAACTAACTATGGCTACACCTTC. Its translation is CASSFVTFWGTNYGYTF.